One sample yielded the 11 T cell receptor beta chains listed below, sequenced in a study of CD8+ T cells in alopecia areata. It was cDNA, reverse transcribed from extracted RNA, that served as the sequencing template. This table comes from immunoSEQ multiplex PCR, and its TCRdb copy is limited to in-frame clones, with some not included. The table has under 200,000 clones, approximately 57% seen once; the top ten hold more than 13%. Treatment here: oral pan-JAK inhibitor, 5-10 mg twice daily. The specimen comprised CD4+ T cells sorted from blood, sampled at week 24, from a patient treated with tofacitinib. The source of these receptors is a human donor with alopecia areata.

A single count supports this clone. V and J are TRBV14 and TRBJ1-3; D unresolved. V lost 0 bases to trimming and J lost 0 bases, with 9 bases between them. Germline-derived CDR1 and CDR2 are SGHDN and FVKESK. The CDR3 totals 16 residues. CDR3 bases: TGTGCCAGCAGCCAAGAGCTGCCTTCCTCTGGAAACACCATATATTTT. Residues: CASSQELPSSGNTIYF.

J is TRBJ1-1 and V is TRBV10-3; D unclear. In germline, CDR1 is ENHRY, CDR2 SYGVKD. This CDR3 has 13 amino acids. Trimming took off 5 bases at V and 1 base at J, with 8 bases between the two ends. The CDR3 coding sequence is TGTGCCATCAGTTTCCAGGCGAACACTGAAGCTTTCTTT. This gives the protein CAISFQANTEAFF.

V and J are TRBV9 and TRBJ1-3; D is uncertain. The CDR3 has 13 amino acids. Trimming took 7 bases from V and 0 from J, leaving 8 bases between them. Looked up from germline, CDR1 is SGDLS and CDR2 is YYNGEE. This CDR3 is CASGRPSGNTIYF. The CDR3 bases are TGTGCCAGCGGTCGGCCCTCTGGAAACACCATATATTTT.

This clone has just one count. The chain links TRBV30 to TRBJ1-2, with a weak D call TRBD1 (5 bases). Germline CDR1 GTSNPN, CDR2 SVGIG (reference sequence). The V end was cut by 2 bases, the J end by 11 bases, with 27 bases between. CDR3 size: 16 residues. Here the CDR3 reads CAWSPYVRGWGAFYTF. DNA for the CDR3: TGTGCCTGGAGTCCCTACGTACGGGGCTGGGGTGCTTTTTACACCTTC. The full variable domain, its missing parts supplied by reference TRBV30 and TRBJ1-2, is SQTIHQWPATLVQPVGSPLSLECTVEGTSNPNLYWYRQAAGRGLQLLFYSVGIGQISSEVPQNLSASRPQDRQFILSSKKLLLSDSGFYLCAWSPYVRGWGAFYTFGSGTRLTVV.

This clone has more than one count but fewer than ten. This chain joins TRBV29-1 and TRBJ2-7; no firm D call. V shed 1 base and J shed 3 bases, with 16 bases lying between them. The CDR3 totals 15 residues. Per the germline V gene, CDR1 is SQVTM and CDR2 is ANQGSEA. The CDR3 nucleotides read TGCAGCGTTGAAGTTAGCCGCGGCTGGGGCTACGAGCAGTACTTC. It yields the protein CSVEVSRGWGYEQYF.

With regard to this clone: Other nucleotide sequences in the sample specify the same CDR3. V gene TRBV2 combines with J gene TRBJ1-1; no clear D gene. Deletions cut 6 bases from V and 0 bases from J, with 2 bases between. CDR1 SNHLY and CDR2 FYNNEI come from the germline V gene. The CDR3 totals 11 residues. The DNA of the CDR3 is TGTGCCAGCAGGTTGAACACTGAAGCTTTCTTT. Translating it yields CASRLNTEAFF.

The chain carries TRBV29-1 and TRBJ1-5; D might be TRBD1 (6 bases). V was pared by 8 bases and J by 5 bases, with 16 bases between. The CDR3 is made up of 13 amino acids. CDR1 and CDR2 from the germline V gene are SQVTM and ANQGSEA. CDR3 protein: CSIGGGHDQPQHF. For the CDR3, the DNA is TGCAGCATTGGAGGGGGACACGATCAGCCCCAGCATTTT.

A few counts support this clone. This chain joins TRBV29-1 and TRBJ2-7; 9 bases map to TRBD1. The CDR3 contains 14 residues. The germline V gene encodes CDR1 SQVTM and CDR2 ANQGSEA. J was trimmed by 4 bases and V by 3 bases; bases with no gene match: 7. For the CDR3, the DNA is TGCAGCGTTGATTCCGGGACAGGGACTTACGAGCAGTACTTC. Translation gives CSVDSGTGTYEQYF.

The J gene is TRBJ2-5, the V gene TRBV2, with D unclear. This CDR3 comprises 12 residues. V dropped 8 bases and J dropped 4 bases, with 11 bases sitting between them. Germline loops: CDR1 SNHLY, CDR2 FYNNEI. CDR3 loop: CASRWSGETQYF. CDR3 nucleotides: TGTGCCAGCCGCTGGTCAGGAGAGACCCAGTACTTC.

The V gene is TRBV25-1, the J gene TRBJ1-6, with D maybe TRBD1 (6 bases). Trimming removed 4 bases from V and 14 bases from J, with 18 bases in between. The CDR3 is made up of 14 amino acids. Per the germline V gene, CDR1 is MGHDK and CDR2 is SYGVNS. CDR3 DNA: TGTGCCAGCAGTGGGGACACCGCCCTGGGGGCCCTCCACTTT. Its translation: CASSGDTALGALHF. Combining the CDR3 with reference TRBV25-1 and TRBJ1-6 gives the whole variable domain EADIYQTPRYLVIGTGKKITLECSQTMGHDKMYWYQQDPGMELHLIHYSYGVNSTEKGDLSSESTVSRIRTEHFPLTLESARPSHTSQYLCASSGDTALGALHFGNGTRLTVT.

The chain uses TRBV6-1 and TRBJ1-2; weak D call: TRBD1 (5 bases). The CDR3 has 12 residues. V was cut by 4 bases and J by 4 bases, with 7 bases left in between. The germline CDR1 and CDR2 sequences are MNHNS and SASEGT. The CDR3 DNA reads TGTGCCAGCAGTGGACAGTTCTATGGCTACACCTTC. Translated, it gives CASSGQFYGYTF.